This T cell receptor (beta chain) appears in the sequencing data of a study of post-analysis software for immune sequencing data. The germline gives CDR1 SGDLS, CDR2 YYNGEE. The CDR3 has 15 amino acids. V was shortened by 4 bases and J by 3 bases, with 16 bases between the two germline ends. Of note for this clonotype: The antigen remains unidentified.

TCR beta libraries were prepared from cDNA with unique molecular identifiers. Input populations of roughly 0.85 to 11 million T cells gave rise to approximately 500,000 cDNA molecules. TCRdb recomputed calls from the PCR reads with MiXCR, one row per CDR3 protein. The sample has 700,000 to 800,000 distinct CDR3 sequences; just under 30% are singletons. Whole-study findings and limits: Among four or five TRBV segments more frequent in patients than controls were TRBV5-6, TRBV5-1 and TRBV20-1. Among multiple sclerosis patients, normalized Chao1 diversity was significantly below that of controls. Those samples that were prepared in the same batch co-clustered strongly by F measure.

Input material: blood. This rearrangement joins TRBV9 to TRBJ1-1; D is perhaps TRBD1 (5 bases). The TCR originated in a girl aged 10 to 17 with multiple sclerosis. CDR3 region: CASSRDGAVDTEAFF. For the CDR3, the DNA is TGTGCCAGCAGCCGAGACGGGGCCGTCGACACTGAAGCTTTCTTT.